This T cell receptor (beta chain) was captured in a study of blood T cell repertoires in COVID-19. V lost 2 bases, J lost 6 bases, and 10 bases lay in between. This CDR3 spans 14 amino acids. CDR1 and CDR2 (germline): SNHLY, FYNNEI. Clones were read by immunoSEQ multiplex PCR, and TCRdb kept only the in-frame ones, dropping some. The data show around 210,000 clones, roughly 88% seen once. The specimen was peripheral blood. This chain uses TRBV2 with TRBJ1-4; the D is unclear. This TCR came from a human donor in a cohort sampled during active COVID-19. The CDR3 region has the DNA TGTGCCAGCAGTGAAAATAGTTTTTATGAAAAACTGTTTTTT. This gives the protein CASSENSFYEKLFF.